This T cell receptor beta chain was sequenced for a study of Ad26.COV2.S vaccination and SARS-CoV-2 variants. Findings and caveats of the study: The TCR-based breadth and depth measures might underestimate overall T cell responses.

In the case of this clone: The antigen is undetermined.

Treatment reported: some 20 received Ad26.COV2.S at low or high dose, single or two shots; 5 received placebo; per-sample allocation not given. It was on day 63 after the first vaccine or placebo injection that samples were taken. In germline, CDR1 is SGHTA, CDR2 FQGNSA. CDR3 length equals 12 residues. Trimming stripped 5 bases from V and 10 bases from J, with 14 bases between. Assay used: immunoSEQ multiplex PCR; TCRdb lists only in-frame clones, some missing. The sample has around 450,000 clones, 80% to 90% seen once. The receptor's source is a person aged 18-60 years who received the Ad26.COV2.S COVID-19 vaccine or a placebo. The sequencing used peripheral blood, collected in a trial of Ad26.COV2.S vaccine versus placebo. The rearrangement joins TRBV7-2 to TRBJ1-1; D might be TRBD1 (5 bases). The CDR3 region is CASSLRQGRAFF. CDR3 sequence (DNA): TGTGCCAGCAGCCTTCGCCAGGGTCGAGCTTTCTTT.